This entry concerns a single T cell receptor (beta chain). The antigen this receptor binds is unknown. No per-base quality is available; no much larger clone lies one base away. This entry is derived from a study of blood T cells in healthy people across ages (dated by TCRdb to the mid-2010s). At the level of the whole study: Template switching captured roughly one uniquely barcoded TCR beta cDNA molecule per two T cells in model experiments. The study analyzed two additional independent replicas of 1 million unique cDNA reads from the same blood draw for two donors, one aged 18 to 30 and one aged 80 or older. Using deep sequencing normalized with unique cDNA molecular identifiers, the study measured how TCR beta repertoire diversity changes with age. Four age groups were formed from the donors: young (average approximately 15 years), middle-aged (approximately 39), aged (around 62) and long-lived (approximately 80). Overall study outcomes, separate from this receptor: Estimates of total diversity based on one million sequenced T cells were regarded as lower bounds and as underestimates. There was a strong correlation between observed TCR beta diversity and the percentage of naive T cells measured by flow cytometry. Bulk unsorted PBMC profiling prevented conclusive comparison of naive and antigen-experienced compartments. Compared with the aged group, more naive CD4+ T cells, fewer expanded clones and increased TCR diversity were shown by the long-lived group, suggesting age selection. Donor CMV infection status was unknown, potentially confounding age-related changes in expanded clonotypes. As age increased, observed TCR beta diversity per million T cells dropped in a roughly linear way, and a significant reduction was already evident by age 40.

Donors were a few dozen systemically healthy Caucasian individuals from Russia aged roughly 6 to 100 years. Each donor gave approximately 9.3 milliliters of peripheral blood, collected into EDTA-treated Vacutainer tubes. Ficoll-Paque density-gradient centrifugation was used to isolate PBMCs, with at least 7 million obtained per sample. Total RNA was extracted from PBMCs with Trizol reagent, with at least 5 micrograms obtained per sample. For every donor, an aliquot of PBMCs went through flow cytometry to measure the percentages of naive CD45RAhigh/CD27high T cells. Library preparation was by 5' RACE. TCRdb lists the instrument as Illumina HiSeq 2500. A second 7 to 11 cycle PCR used a sample-barcoded 5' primer and a J-beta primer mix. Each TCR beta cDNA molecule received a unique molecular identifier from a template-switch 5' adaptor carrying 12 random nucleotides. At least 3 million CDR3-containing paired-end reads were obtained from each sample. All of the RNA was converted into first-strand cDNA using the Mint cDNA synthesis kit, with a TRBC-specific oligonucleotide serving as the primer. All cDNA was treated with uracil-DNA glycosylase and then went through a first 18-cycle PCR with the universal primers M1SS and BC2_uni_R. As for the original processing: For normalization, 1 million high-quality reads, each with a distinct molecular identifier, were randomly selected from each sample. Instead of being binned into consensus sequences, reads with shared molecular identifiers were discarded. MiTCR, run with a Q25 quality threshold and the strictest error-elimination algorithm, handled CDR3 identification, clonotype clustering and error correction. Lower-bound total TCR beta diversity was estimated with a nonparametric unseen species model using Euler transformation. The public reads were reanalyzed by TCRdb: fastp trimming at Q25, MiXCR alignment, in-frame beta chains only. Identical CDR3 proteins give one entry, which carries the most common genes and DNA. The V and J calls reflect TCRdb's pipeline rather than the authors' work. The table for this sample lists roughly 1,100,000 distinct CDR3 sequences; under 30% of them were counted only once. The top ten hold less than 0.85% of the sample.

Including the terminal cysteine and phenylalanine, the CDR3 comprises 14 residues. Only the CDR3 portion is preserved as DNA: 42 bases, with reading frame beginning at the first base. The germline V gene supplies CDR1 MDHEN and CDR2 SYDVKM. V drops 8 bases and J drops 6 bases, leaving 16 bases in between. The data were also submitted as part of a second study, on T cells of mothers and their children. In that second paper, the authors write: Nine systemically healthy Caucasian individuals, comprising three mothers and their six children, were included as donors. cDNA synthesis consumed the entire amount of extracted RNA, loaded at about 1.6 ug RNA in each 15 ul reaction. In the second PCR, the M1S primer introduced both the sample barcodes and 2-4 random nucleotides. Over 9.5 million TCR beta CDR3 reads were obtained for each mother, and 2.5 million to 3.5 million reads were obtained for each child. TCR recombination output is similarly shaped by thymic selection in related and unrelated pairs, with a minor effect exerted by inherited differences. Related mother-child pairs always showed normalized repertoire overlap that was slightly higher than in unrelated mother-child pairs, though the difference was never significant. No persistent microchimeric T cell clones were detected, at a sensitivity of approximately 90 clones per million clonotypes. The study used deep NGS to compare TCR beta repertoires of mothers and children, seeking features distinguishing related mother-child pairs from unrelated individuals. Mothers averaged roughly 40 +/- 4 years of age and children averaged about 12 +/- 4 years. After adapter ligation with NEBNext reagents, the libraries were sequenced on Illumina HiSeq 2000 with 100+100 nt paired-end reads. Mother and child libraries were prepared a month apart and sequenced in separate runs to prevent cross-contamination. For each donor, between roughly 450,000 and 2,200,000 distinct TCR beta clonotypes were identified. Naive TCR beta clonotypes were estimated from low-frequency clonotypes matched to each donor's FACS-determined naive share, without sorting.

Sample: blood. The chain links TRBV28 with TRBJ1-4; TRBD1 could be the D gene, as 6 bases match. The TCR originated in a girl aged 2 to 10 in good health. The base sequence is TGTGCCAGCGGGACTCGGGACAACTATGAAAAACTGTTTTTT. Translated, this is CASGTRDNYEKLFF.